This is a list of T cell receptor beta chains from one sample in a study of T-cell memory formation after mild COVID-19. One entry per CDR3 protein results from TCRdb running MiXCR on the 5' RACE reads. The table lists 450,000 to 650,000 distinct CDR3 sequences, roughly 18% of them singletons. Sequencing was done on a sample of PBMCs or a T cell subset sorted from them (not recorded which). All receptors derive from an adult woman who had mild COVID-19 (a few samples of this study predate the infection). Cell type and time point are not known. Each CDR3 is given with its conserved first and last residue. Each record gives: V gene, clone size, D gene, J gene, CDR3 protein, CDR3 DNA. D genes are given only for firm matches. Where a row states a size, it is once, few, many or the class of an expanded clone; other rows omit it.

TRBV5-4	.	.	TRBJ1-1	CASSFWGILNTEAFF	TGTGCCAGCAGCTTTTGGGGGATTTTGAACACTGAAGCTTTCTTT
TRBV7-9	.	.	TRBJ1-2	CASSTANYGYTF	TGTGCCAGCAGCACGGCTAACTATGGCTACACCTTC
TRBV2	few	.	TRBJ2-5	CASIGGGTETQYF	TGTGCCAGCATCGGCGGGGGCACGGAGACCCAGTACTTC
TRBV7-6	many	.	TRBJ2-2	CASSPRGSANTGELFF	TGTGCCAGCAGCCCGAGAGGAAGCGCGAACACCGGGGAGCTGTTTTTT
TRBV5-6	.	TRBD1	TRBJ2-3	CASSLGDRDADTQYF	TGTGCCAGCAGCTTGGGGGACAGGGACGCAGATACGCAGTATTTT
TRBV29-1	many	.	TRBJ2-3	CSVDTGTDTQYF	TGCAGCGTTGACACAGGCACAGATACGCAGTATTTT
TRBV4-2	.	TRBD2	TRBJ2-2	CASSQDRVGGAAGELFF	TGTGCCAGCAGCCAAGATCGGGTCGGGGGGGCCGCCGGGGAGCTGTTTTTT
TRBV27	.	.	TRBJ1-1	CASSLYMAGSDTEAFF	TGTGCCAGCAGTTTATACATGGCAGGGTCGGACACTGAAGCTTTCTTT
TRBV5-1	few	TRBD1	TRBJ1-1	CASSRQGSEAFF	TGCGCCAGCAGTCGACAGGGTTCTGAAGCTTTCTTT
TRBV10-3	.	TRBD2	TRBJ2-7	CAISELGTSAVSYEQYF	TGTGCCATCAGTGAGTTAGGGACTAGCGCCGTCTCCTACGAGCAGTACTTC
TRBV5-1	many	TRBD1	TRBJ2-1	CASSLGQGVSNEQFF	TGCGCCAGCAGCTTGGGTCAGGGGGTAAGCAATGAGCAGTTCTTC
TRBV12-5	.	TRBD1	TRBJ1-1	CASEDRVGTEAFF	TGTGCTAGTGAGGACAGGGTGGGCACTGAAGCTTTCTTT
TRBV3-1	.	.	TRBJ2-4	CASSQEVVGAKNIQYF	TGTGCCAGCAGCCAAGAAGTAGTTGGAGCCAAAAACATTCAGTACTTC
TRBV4-3	few	TRBD2	TRBJ2-7	CASSQGLTSGSRYEQYF	TGCGCCAGCAGCCAAGGTTTAACTAGCGGGAGTAGGTACGAGCAGTACTTC
TRBV7-3	.	.	TRBJ2-3	CASRTDGFPDTQYF	TGTGCCAGCAGGACAGACGGTTTTCCAGATACGCAGTATTTT
TRBV19	.	.	TRBJ2-7	CASSRAVSYEQYF	TGTGCCAGTAGTAGGGCAGTGAGCTACGAGCAGTACTTC
TRBV7-9	.	TRBD1	TRBJ1-2	CASSGGQVYGYTF	TGTGCCAGCAGCGGGGGACAGGTCTATGGCTACACCTTC
TRBV4-2	.	.	TRBJ2-7	CASSLYSPYEQYF	TGTGCCAGCAGCCTTTATAGCCCCTACGAGCAGTACTTC
TRBV7-2	.	TRBD2	TRBJ2-3	CASSLGLAETDTQYF	TGTGCCAGCAGCTTGGGACTAGCGGAGACCGATACGCAGTATTTT
TRBV5-4	.	TRBD1	TRBJ1-4	CASSPLTGDNEKLFF	TGTGCCAGCAGCCCGTTGACAGGGGACAATGAAAAACTGTTTTTT
TRBV7-9	.	.	TRBJ2-3	CASSPGATTHRTDTQYF	TGTGCCAGCAGCCCAGGGGCGACCACCCATCGCACAGATACGCAGTATTTT
TRBV7-9	few	.	TRBJ2-3	CASSPGIRTDTQYF	TGTGCCAGCAGCCCAGGGATCCGCACAGATACGCAGTATTTT
TRBV25-1	few	.	TRBJ1-1	CASNDWNTEAFF	TGTGCCAGCAACGACTGGAACACTGAAGCTTTCTTT
TRBV2	.	.	TRBJ2-2	CASSEQLAGPGELFF	TGTGCCAGCAGTGAACAACTAGCAGGGCCCGGGGAGCTGTTTTTT
TRBV30	few	.	TRBJ1-5	CAWSSTKNQPQHF	TGTGCCTGGAGCTCGACAAAAAATCAGCCCCAGCATTTT
TRBV12-5	few	.	TRBJ2-1	CASGLGINRAVLNEQFF	TGTGCTAGTGGTTTGGGAATAAACAGGGCTGTTTTAAATGAGCAGTTCTTC
TRBV5-1	few	.	TRBJ2-1	CASRLSVSGNEQFF	TGCGCCAGCAGGCTTAGCGTTTCTGGCAATGAGCAGTTCTTC
TRBV5-4	few	TRBD2	TRBJ2-1	CASRLAGDSYNEQFF	TGTGCCAGCAGGTTAGCGGGAGACTCCTACAATGAGCAGTTCTTC
TRBV12-3/TRBV12-4	few	.	TRBJ1-1	CASKGNTEAFF	TGTGCCAGCAAGGGGAACACTGAAGCTTTCTTT
TRBV10-3	few	.	TRBJ2-7	CAISEWGTPSDEQYF	TGTGCCATCAGTGAGTGGGGGACGCCCTCGGACGAGCAGTACTTC
TRBV21-1	few	.	TRBJ2-1	CATQVWGPDNEQFF	TGTGCCACCCAGGTGTGGGGGCCCGACAATGAGCAGTTCTTC
TRBV4-3	few	.	TRBJ2-7	CASSQVEGAYEQYF	TGCGCCAGCAGCCAAGTTGAGGGGGCCTACGAGCAGTACTTC
TRBV19	few	.	TRBJ1-2	CASSMGASGYTF	TGTGCCAGTAGTATGGGGGCGTCTGGCTACACCTTC
TRBV7-2	.	TRBD2	TRBJ2-1	CASSLAFLLAGSSSYNEQFF	TGTGCCAGCAGCTTAGCCTTTTTGCTAGCGGGATCCAGCTCCTACAATGAGCAGTTCTTC
TRBV7-9	.	.	TRBJ2-5	CASSLNEETQYF	TGTGCCAGCAGCTTAAACGAAGAGACCCAGTACTTC
TRBV5-5	few	TRBD1	TRBJ1-2	CASSPGQGAGYGYTF	TGTGCCAGCAGCCCAGGACAGGGGGCGGGGTATGGCTACACCTTC
TRBV9	.	TRBD2	TRBJ2-5	CASSVGTSGVGETQYF	TGTGCCAGCAGCGTAGGGACTAGCGGGGTGGGGGAGACCCAGTACTTC
TRBV5-1	many	TRBD2	TRBJ2-5	CASSLAGGARETQYF	TGCGCCAGCAGCTTGGCCGGGGGGGCGAGGGAGACCCAGTACTTC
TRBV6-5	.	.	TRBJ1-1	CASSLGYTSTEAFF	TGTGCCAGCAGCCTAGGGTATACGAGCACTGAAGCTTTCTTT
TRBV5-1	few	TRBD1	TRBJ1-1	CASSLGTSGGAFF	TGCGCCAGCAGCTTGGGGACCTCAGGGGGAGCTTTCTTT
TRBV27	.	TRBD1	TRBJ1-1	CASSFYEQGVSEAFF	TGTGCCAGCAGTTTCTACGAACAGGGGGTCTCAGAAGCTTTCTTT
TRBV5-1	many	.	TRBJ2-7	CASSSTTSSYEQYF	TGCGCCAGCAGCTCGACGACTTCCTCCTACGAGCAGTACTTC
TRBV19	few	.	TRBJ1-2	CASSKALTGYDYGYTF	TGTGCCAGTAGTAAGGCCCTTACAGGGTACGACTATGGCTACACCTTC
TRBV15	few	.	TRBJ1-2	CATSRERGKGGRLGYTF	TGTGCCACCAGCAGAGAGAGGGGAAAGGGAGGCAGGCTTGGCTACACCTTC
TRBV7-8	.	.	TRBJ1-1	CASSSLGNTEAFF	TGTGCCAGCAGCTCCCTTGGGAACACTGAAGCTTTCTTT
TRBV2	.	TRBD2	TRBJ2-3	CASSISGGTTDTQYF	TGTGCCAGCAGTATAAGCGGGGGAACCACAGATACGCAGTATTTT
TRBV28	few	.	TRBJ1-5	CASSYGGKPQHF	TGTGCCAGCAGTTATGGTGGGAAGCCCCAGCATTTT
TRBV12-3/TRBV12-4	.	.	TRBJ2-2	CASSLGHGSTAGELFF	TGTGCCAGCAGTCTCGGCCATGGCAGCACCGCCGGGGAGCTGTTTTTT
TRBV24-1	.	.	TRBJ1-2	CATSDGTAGYTF	TGTGCCACCAGTGATGGGACGGCGGGCTACACCTTC
TRBV20-1	few	TRBD1	TRBJ1-5	CSARNRGSQPQHF	TGCAGTGCTAGGAACAGGGGCAGTCAGCCCCAGCATTTT
TRBV27	.	.	TRBJ2-2	CASSLSPGLANTGELFF	TGTGCCAGCAGTTTATCACCCGGACTGGCAAACACCGGGGAGCTGTTTTTT
TRBV7-7	.	.	TRBJ2-1	CASSLSPTGQEQFF	TGTGCTAGCAGCTTGAGCCCCACCGGGCAAGAGCAGTTCTTC
TRBV4-1	.	.	TRBJ1-5	CASSQDSGYGQPQHF	TGCGCCAGCAGCCAAGATTCAGGGTATGGTCAGCCCCAGCATTTT
TRBV6-5	many	.	TRBJ2-7	CASSYGREQYF	TGTGCCAGCAGTTACGGCCGAGAGCAGTACTTC
TRBV9	.	TRBD2	TRBJ2-1	CASSVGGSSGINEQFF	TGTGCCAGCAGCGTAGGGGGATCTAGCGGGATTAATGAGCAGTTCTTC